This entry concerns a single T cell receptor beta chain. What it binds is unknown. The source of the sample is a study of T cell responses to AZD1222 COVID-19 vaccine. Study findings and constraints: Epitopes outside B.1.351 and B.1.1.7 mutated regions reportedly drew nearly half of spike TCRs. Spike-wide vaccine-associated CD4 TCRs dominated at 160-218 and 743-854.

Germline CDR1 SGHAT, CDR2 FQNNGV. This CDR3 has 17 residues. The V and J ends lost 5 bases and 5 bases respectively, with 22 bases between them. TCRdb's copy holds only in-frame clones and misses some; the assay was immunoSEQ multiplex PCR. The sample includes about 79,000 clones, 89% of them seen just once. This TCR derives from an adult who received the AZD1222 COVID-19 vaccine. This material consisted of peripheral blood, taken 28 days after the second AZD1222 dose. The chain has TRBV11-2 and TRBJ2-1; perhaps TRBD1 as D (5 bases). CDR3 in amino acids: CASSDRGWGGTNNEQFF. The CDR3 DNA is TGTGCCAGCAGCGACCGAGGTTGGGGCGGAACAAACAATGAGCAGTTCTTC.